The 29 T cell receptor beta chains reported below all come from one sample, sequenced in a study of cytomegalovirus exposure and HLA in healthy donors. Primers: 60 Vbeta forward and 13 Jbeta reverse. TCRdb keeps only in-frame clones here, not all; method: immunoSEQ multiplex PCR. The sample yields more than 95,000 clones, roughly 82% seen once. Specimen: PBMCs. The receptor set was obtained from a woman aged 55 to 70 in good health and CMV-seropositive.

This chain joins TRBV30 and TRBJ2-1; 8 nucleotides match TRBD2. Germline V gene data show CDR1 as GTSNPN and CDR2 as SVGIG (reference sequence). V shed 2 bases, J shed 13 bases, and the junction held 10 bases outside the gene matches. This CDR3 is built from 13 residues. Written as DNA, the CDR3 is TGTGCCTGGAGTCGCGCCGGGACTAGAGACCAGTTCTTC. Amino acid sequence: CAWSRAGTRDQFF.

The chain combines TRBV6-5 with TRBJ2-5; TRBD2 agrees at 12 bases. Germline lookup yields CDR1 MNHEY and CDR2 SVGAGI. V gave up 6 bases and J gave up 2 bases; unmatched junction bases: 4. The CDR3 spans 15 residues. The CDR3 loop is CASRGLAGSQETQYF. The CDR3 DNA reads as TGTGCCAGCAGAGGACTAGCGGGGAGTCAAGAGACCCAGTACTTC.

V usage is TRBV7-2 and J usage is TRBJ1-3; TRBD1 might be the D (6 bases). Germline CDR1 is SGHTA and CDR2 is FQGNSA. This CDR3 is built from 16 residues. The V end lost 8 bases, the J end lost 0 bases, and 17 bases lay between the germline ends. The CDR3 DNA reads TGTGCCAGCGGGAGACTTACAGGGATCTCTGGAAACACCATATATTTT. Translated: CASGRLTGISGNTIYF.

The J gene is TRBJ2-2, the V gene TRBV25-1, with 9 bases lining up with TRBD1. The V segment lost 7 bases and the J segment 3 bases; nucleotides outside the gene matches: 15. Germline values: CDR1 MGHDK, CDR2 SYGVNS. CDR3 length: 18 residues. DNA of the CDR3: TGTGCCAGCAATTTCCGACCGGGGGGACAGGGTCACACCGGGGAGCTGTTTTTT. Encoded protein: CASNFRPGGQGHTGELFF.

The chain joins TRBV19 to TRBJ1-1; 10 bases agree with TRBD1. CDR1 and CDR2 (germline): LNHDA, SQIVND (reference sequence). Trimming took 4 bases from V and 1 from J; bases not matched to a gene: 3. This CDR3 has 15 residues. The CDR3: CASSKRQGANTEAFF. CDR3 nucleotides: TGTGCCAGTAGTAAAAGACAGGGGGCGAACACTGAAGCTTTCTTT.

The genes are TRBV10-3 and TRBJ1-3, with 7 bases matching TRBD1. This CDR3 contains 14 residues. CDR1 is ENHRY and CDR2 is SYGVKD in the germline V gene. V dropped 5 bases and J dropped 1; count of bases not matched to a gene: 2. DNA of the CDR3: TGTGCCATCAGTAGGGGACAGTCTGGAAACACCATATATTTT. It specifies CAISRGQSGNTIYF.

The gene calls are TRBV7-9 and TRBJ2-1; 8 bases line up with TRBD1. Germline V gene lookup returns CDR1 SEHNR and CDR2 FQNEAQ (reference sequence). With 5 bases clipped from V and 1 base from J, the junction kept 4 bases outside the gene matches. This CDR3 region has 15 residues. The CDR3 sequence: CASSPTGESYNEQFF. CDR3 sequence (DNA): TGTGCCAGCAGCCCGACAGGGGAGTCCTACAATGAGCAGTTCTTC.

The J gene is TRBJ2-7, the V gene TRBV5-1; 10 positions agree with TRBD2. With V trimmed by 2 bases and J by 1 base, 0 bases remained unmatched. The CDR3 runs 14 residues. Germline-derived CDR1 and CDR2 are SGHRS and YFSETQ. CDR3 residues: CASSLAGGSYEQYF. The CDR3 nucleotides read TGCGCCAGCAGCTTAGCGGGGGGGTCCTACGAGCAGTACTTC.

The rearrangement joins TRBV5-1 to TRBJ1-1, with 8 bases aligning to TRBD1. CDR3 length equals 14 residues. The V gene end was trimmed by 4 bases and the J gene end by 1 base; junction bases not matched to a gene: 3. Germline CDR1 SGHRS, CDR2 YFSETQ. CDR3: CASSVDRGNTEAFF. The DNA for the CDR3 is TGCGCCAGCAGCGTCGACAGGGGGAACACTGAAGCTTTCTTT.

This sequence joins TRBV19 and TRBJ2-1; 12 nucleotides agree with TRBD2. The trim removed 9 bases at V and 8 bases at J, leaving 11 bases unmatched. The CDR3 sequence is 15 residues long. Germline V gene sequence: CDR1 LNHDA, CDR2 SQIVND (reference sequence). The CDR3 reads CASTKPSGGAYEQFF. In DNA, the CDR3 is TGTGCCAGCACGAAACCTAGCGGGGGGGCCTATGAGCAGTTCTTC.

The chain couples TRBV6-5 to TRBJ2-5; 7 bases match TRBD1. The CDR3 is made up of 14 amino acids. Germline V gives CDR1 MNHEY, CDR2 SVGAGI. V lost 2 bases, J lost 5 bases, and 5 bases stayed unmatched. CDR3 in amino acids: CASSYATGHETQYF. The DNA for the CDR3 is TGTGCCAGCAGTTACGCGACAGGGCACGAGACCCAGTACTTC.

CDR3 nucleotide sequence: TGTGCCTGGAGTACCCAAGCCGCGGGGAGTAACACTGAAGCTTTCTTT. Its translation is CAWSTQAAGSNTEAFF. The chain carries TRBV30 and TRBJ1-1; D uncertain. V shed 2 bases and J shed 2 bases, with 18 bases lying between them. This CDR3 has 16 amino acids. CDR1 and CDR2 from the germline V gene are GTSNPN and SVGIG (reference sequence).

The J gene is TRBJ2-7, the V gene TRBV4-1; D is unclear. The CDR3 extends over 16 amino acids. The V gene lost 0 bases and the J gene lost 0 bases, with 12 bases spanning the gap. The germline V gene encodes CDR1 MGHRA and CDR2 YSYEKL. The CDR3 region is CASSQEERASSYEQYF. In DNA form, the CDR3 reads TGCGCCAGCAGCCAAGAAGAGCGAGCCAGCTCCTACGAGCAGTACTTC.

CDR3 loop: CASRVQVTSGRHNEQFF. DNA for the CDR3: TGTGCCAGCAGGGTACAAGTGACTAGCGGGAGGCACAATGAGCAGTTCTTC. V gene TRBV2 combines with J gene TRBJ2-1, with 13 bases lining up with TRBD2. Germline V CDR1 and CDR2: SNHLY, FYNNEI. CDR3 length: 17 amino acids. After removal of 6 bases from V and 5 bases from J, the junction contained 10 bases not matched to a gene.

This clone was detected once. The chain couples TRBV9 to TRBJ1-1; no clear D. Trimming left V 0 bases short and J 1 base short, with 10 bases between. Germline lookup yields CDR1 SGDLS and CDR2 YYNGEE. The CDR3 is made up of 15 amino acids. CDR3 DNA sequence: TGTGCCAGCAGCGTAGGTGAGGGAAGGAACACTGAAGCTTTCTTT. Its translation is CASSVGEGRNTEAFF.

This sequence joins TRBV7-2 and TRBJ2-7; 10 nucleotides agree with TRBD2. J gave up 2 bases and V 4 bases, and 2 bases lay outside the gene matches. The CDR3 runs 14 residues. The V gene's germline CDR1 is SGHTA and CDR2 FQGNSA. Written as DNA, the CDR3 is TGTGCCAGCAGCTGGACTAGCGGAACCTACGAGCAGTACTTC. This gives the protein CASSWTSGTYEQYF.

The chain recombines TRBV5-5 with TRBJ1-1, with D possibly TRBD1 on 6 matching bases. The V end was cut by 2 bases, the J end by 1 base, with 24 bases between. This CDR3 is 19 amino acids long. The germline CDR1 and CDR2 sequences are SGHKS and YYEKEE (reference sequence). CDR3 bases: TGTGCCAGCAGCTTTGACAGGCCCCAATCGGGATTTCCGAACACTGAAGCTTTCTTT. Translated: CASSFDRPQSGFPNTEAFF.

This clone was picked up one time. V usage is TRBV19 and J usage is TRBJ1-6; D is undetermined. V lost 3 bases to trimming and J lost 5 bases, with 8 bases between them. The CDR3 loop spans 14 amino acids. Germline CDR1 LNHDA, CDR2 SQIVND (reference sequence). This chain's CDR3 is CASSIQANNSPLHF. The CDR3 DNA reads TGTGCCAGTAGTATCCAGGCCAATAATTCACCCCTCCACTTT.

The chain has TRBV14 and TRBJ2-1; D might be TRBD2 (5 bases). Deletions cut 1 base from V and 10 bases from J, with 11 bases between. This CDR3 has 13 residues. Germline-derived CDR1 and CDR2 are SGHDN and FVKESK. The chain's CDR3 is CASSQVPAGEQFF. CDR3 DNA: TGTGCCAGCAGCCAAGTCCCGGCGGGCGAGCAGTTCTTC.

J is TRBJ1-4 and V is TRBV7-9; D gene unclear. Germline V gives CDR1 SEHNR, CDR2 FQNEAQ (reference sequence). This CDR3 has 16 residues. Trimming removed 5 bases from V and 4 bases from J, with 17 bases in between. CDR3 DNA sequence: TGTGCCAGCAGCCATAAAACTCTCGGGGATAATGAAAAACTGTTTTTT. Translated, it gives CASSHKTLGDNEKLFF.

The sample holds a few counts of this clone. CDR3 sequence: CASSPTGGNQPQHF. The DNA for the CDR3 is TGTGCCAGCAGTCCTACAGGGGGCAATCAGCCCCAGCATTTT. The chain employs TRBV6-6 and TRBJ1-5, with 7 bases matching TRBD1. This CDR3 is built from 14 residues. Germline values: CDR1 MNHNY, CDR2 SVGAGI (reference sequence). The V segment lost 5 bases and the J segment 2 bases; nucleotides outside the gene matches: 3.

The V call is TRBV7-2, the J call TRBJ1-1, with 10 bases that match TRBD1. The CDR3 sequence is 16 residues long. The ends lost 5 bases at V and 0 bases at J; junction bases unmatched: 6. CDR1 is SGHTA and CDR2 is FQGNSA in the germline V gene. The CDR3 sequence is CASSRGQGVVNTEAFF. The CDR3 DNA reads TGTGCCAGCAGCCGCGGACAGGGGGTGGTGAACACTGAAGCTTTCTTT.

This chain uses TRBV15 with TRBJ1-2; D is perhaps TRBD1 (5 bases). The CDR3 totals 15 residues. Between the trimmed V and J ends, which lost 0 bases and 3 bases, there was a span of 11 bases. Per germline, CDR1 LNHNV and CDR2 YYDKDF (reference sequence). The CDR3 region is CATSRDTGLDYGYTF. The CDR3 coding sequence is TGTGCCACCAGCAGAGATACGGGACTAGACTATGGCTACACCTTC.

This chain links TRBV30 with TRBJ2-7; TRBD1 matches 8 bases. Germline CDR1 is GTSNPN and CDR2 is SVGIG (reference sequence). V shed 3 bases, J shed 9 bases, and the junction held 7 bases outside the gene matches. There are 12 residues in the CDR3. For the CDR3, the DNA is TGTGCCTGGAGCTCCAGGGGGCGGGGGCAGTACTTC. It yields the protein CAWSSRGRGQYF.

V and J are TRBV18 and TRBJ2-1, with D perhaps TRBD2 (6 bases). Trimming stripped 6 bases from V and 4 bases from J, with 16 bases between. CDR1 and CDR2 (germline): KGHSH, LQKENI. The CDR3 contains 15 residues. Written as DNA, the CDR3 is TGTGCCAGCTCTCCCCAGGAGGGCCGGTACAATGAGCAGTTCTTC. Amino acids: CASSPQEGRYNEQFF. Filled out from reference TRBV18 and TRBJ2-1, the complete variable domain reads NAGVMQNPRHLVRRRGQEARLRCSPMKGHSHVYWYRQLPEEGLKFMVYLQKENIIDESGMPKERFSAEFPKEGPSILRIQQVVRGDSAAYFCASSPQEGRYNEQFFGPGTRLTVL.

The CDR3 spells CASSYSTGGGNIQYF. Here the CDR3 DNA reads TGTGCCAGCAGTTACTCGACAGGGGGGGGAAACATTCAGTACTTC. The chain links TRBV6-5 to TRBJ2-4, with TRBD1 matching 9 bases. The CDR3 totals 15 residues. Germline CDR1 is MNHEY and CDR2 is SVGAGI. Trimming cost V 0 bases and J 6 bases; bases outside gene matches: 3.

The chain recombines TRBV27 with TRBJ1-1; 11 positions agree with TRBD1. V gave up 6 bases and J gave up 4 bases; unmatched junction bases: 10. Germline V gene sequence: CDR1 MNHEY, CDR2 SMNVEV (reference sequence). This CDR3 is 16 amino acids long. CDR3 DNA sequence: TGTGCCAGCAGGTTCAGGACAGGGGGCGCGGGCACTGAAGCTTTCTTT. It translates to CASRFRTGGAGTEAFF.

For this clone: Other DNA sequences within the sample encode an identical CDR3. The chain links TRBV27 to TRBJ1-5; 7 bases are a match to TRBD1. This CDR3 is built from 14 residues. CDR1 MNHEY and CDR2 SMNVEV come from the germline V gene (reference sequence). V trimming: 8 bases; J trimming: 2 bases; junction bases outside the gene matches: 6. The CDR3 loop is CASDREKGNQPQHF. In DNA, the CDR3 is TGTGCCAGCGACAGGGAAAAGGGCAATCAGCCCCAGCATTTT.

The chain combines TRBV30 with TRBJ2-5; TRBD2 matches at 11 bases. The junction had 12 bases not matched to a gene; V was cut back by 4 bases and J by 2 bases. Germline lookup yields CDR1 GTSNPN and CDR2 SVGIG (reference sequence). The CDR3 loop spans 17 amino acids. The CDR3 protein is CAWTTGWLAGGQETQYF. The CDR3 nucleotides read TGTGCCTGGACCACCGGATGGCTAGCGGGGGGTCAAGAGACCCAGTACTTC.